Listed here are 20 T cell receptor beta chains from one sample, sequenced in a study of T cell repertoires in cytomegalovirus infection. MiXCR, applied by TCRdb to the reads, yields one record per CDR3 protein. The table has roughly 700,000 distinct CDR3 sequences, roughly 33% seen once; the top ten hold about 20%. These receptors have no known antigen. Sequencing was performed on cultured PBMCs, taken from culture after CMV antigen stimulation. The receptors originated from a human donor in good health (CMV status not recorded). Some clones in this sample may be carry-over from other donors' samples.

This chain uses TRBV7-9 with TRBJ1-6, with 12 nucleotides matching TRBD1. Per the germline V gene, CDR1 is SEHNR and CDR2 is FQNEAQ (reference sequence). V gave up 5 bases and J gave up 5 bases; unmatched junction bases: 4. The CDR3 has 16 residues. This CDR3 is CASSPGQGADNSPLHF. The CDR3, as DNA: TGTGCCAGCAGCCCGGGACAGGGGGCCGATAATTCACCCCTCCACTTT.

The rearrangement joins TRBV6-6 to TRBJ2-7; TRBD2 matches at 9 bases. The germline V gene has CDR1 MNHNY and CDR2 SVGAGI (reference sequence). The junction had 4 bases not matched to a gene; V was cut back by 0 bases and J by 7 bases. The CDR3 is 14 amino acids. The CDR3, as DNA: TGTGCCAGCAGTTACTCTGTTGCGGGAGGGGAGCAGTACTTC. Translation: CASSYSVAGGEQYF.

Worth noting for this clonotype: This may be a read error: a much more frequent sequence differs by one nucleotide. The chain is built from TRBV19 and TRBJ2-1, with TRBD2 matching over 14 bases. Germline CDR1 is LNHDA and CDR2 is SQIVND (reference sequence). V shed 9 bases, J shed 0 bases, and the junction held 1 base outside the gene matches. The CDR3 totals 15 residues. The CDR3 region has the DNA TGTGCCAGCGGGACTAGCGGGAGCTCCTACAATGAGCAGTTCTTC. It codes for CASGTSGSSYNEQFF. Full variable domain (rest looked up from reference TRBV19 and TRBJ2-1): DGGITQSPKYLFRKEGQNVTLSCEQNLNHDAMYWYRQDPGQGLRLIYYSQIVNDFQKGDIAEGYSVSREKKESFPLTVTSAQKNPTAFYLCASGTSGSSYNEQFFGPGTRLTVL.

A few counts support this clonotype. The chain joins TRBV5-4 to TRBJ2-3; D perhaps matches TRBD1 (5 bases). Trimming left V 8 bases short and J 2 bases short, with 21 bases between. The V gene's germline CDR1 is SGHNT and CDR2 YYREEE (reference sequence). The CDR3 sequence is 16 residues long. The CDR3 DNA is TGTGCCAGTACCGGCAGAACAGGCGGCTTCACAGATACGCAGTATTTT. It encodes CASTGRTGGFTDTQYF.

V gene TRBV7-6 combines with J gene TRBJ1-4; 10 nucleotides agree with TRBD1. Trimming took 1 base from V and 4 from J; bases not matched to a gene: 6. Germline lookup yields CDR1 SGHVS and CDR2 FNYEAQ. This CDR3 region has 17 residues. The DNA for the CDR3 is TGTGCCAGCAGCTTAGGGGACAGGGGACACCATAATGAAAAACTGTTTTTT. Residues: CASSLGDRGHHNEKLFF.

The chain links TRBV20-1 to TRBJ1-2, with D hard to call. Germline CDR1 and CDR2: DFQATT and SNEGSKA (reference sequence). The CDR3 totals 11 residues. V lost 7 bases and J lost 7, with 13 bases in between. The CDR3 nucleotides read TGCAGTGTCCGAGACCCGAGTGGCTACACCTTC. Translated: CSVRDPSGYTF.

CDR3 nucleotide sequence: TGTGCCAGCAGCTTTGGGACTAGGTGGGGGGATGAGCAGTTCTTC. It specifies CASSFGTRWGDEQFF. The gene calls are TRBV11-2 and TRBJ2-1; TRBD2 aligns across 8 bases. This CDR3 spans 15 amino acids. V lost 3 bases and J lost 8; bases outside the gene matches: 9. Germline V gene lookup returns CDR1 SGHAT and CDR2 FQNNGV.

In its sample, this clonotype was seen a few times. The CDR3 DNA follows: TGTGCCAGCAGTGAAATCAATGAAAAACTGTTTTTT. Its protein product is CASSEINEKLFF. The chain employs TRBV25-1 and TRBJ1-4; no firm D call. V was shortened by 2 bases and J by 5 bases, with 3 bases between the two germline ends. Looked up from germline, CDR1 is MGHDK and CDR2 is SYGVNS. This CDR3 is 12 amino acids long.

V and J are TRBV25-1 and TRBJ2-1; TRBD2 matches at 12 bases. CDR1 and CDR2 (germline): MGHDK, SYGVNS. CDR3 length: 15 amino acids. After removal of 8 bases from V and 7 bases from J, the junction contained 9 bases not matched to a gene. CDR3 DNA sequence: TGTGCCAGCGAAACGCTAGCGGGGGGGTGGAATGAGCAGTTCTTC. Its protein product is CASETLAGGWNEQFF. Filled out from reference TRBV25-1 and TRBJ2-1, the complete variable domain reads EADIYQTPRYLVIGTGKKITLECSQTMGHDKMYWYQQDPGMELHLIHYSYGVNSTEKGDLSSESTVSRIRTEHFPLTLESARPSHTSQYLCASETLAGGWNEQFFGPGTRLTVL.

The genes are TRBV19 and TRBJ1-5; 7 bases match TRBD1. The CDR3 consists of 15 residues. From germline, CDR1 is LNHDA and CDR2 SQIVND (reference sequence). The junction had 7 bases not matched to a gene; V was cut back by 3 bases and J by 5 bases. The CDR3 spells CASSIWDSRDQPQHF. The CDR3 nucleotides read TGTGCCAGTAGTATTTGGGACAGTCGGGATCAGCCCCAGCATTTT.

This clonotype was recorded once. This chain joins TRBV5-4 and TRBJ2-2; 10 bases are a match to TRBD1. Germline V lookup: CDR1 SGHNT, CDR2 YYREEE (reference sequence). This CDR3 has 16 amino acids. The ends lost 4 bases at V and 0 bases at J; junction bases unmatched: 3. The CDR3 loop is CASSRDRGSNTGELFF. The CDR3 nucleotides are TGTGCCAGCAGCCGGGACAGGGGTTCGAACACCGGGGAGCTGTTTTTT.

This clonotype has more than one count but fewer than ten. The chain carries TRBV12-3 or TRBV12-4 and TRBJ1-1; tentative D call: TRBD1 (5 bases). This CDR3 spans 12 amino acids. V was trimmed by 7 bases and J by 4 bases, leaving 10 bases between them. The CDR3 region is CASKVGGTEAFF. Written as DNA, the CDR3 is TGTGCCAGCAAAGTGGGGGGCACTGAAGCTTTCTTT.

The chain couples TRBV4-1 to TRBJ1-6; no definite D call. Trimming took off 0 bases at V and 11 bases at J, with 14 bases between the two ends. Germline V gives CDR1 MGHRA, CDR2 YSYEKL. This CDR3 region has 15 residues. CDR3 DNA sequence: TGCGCCAGCAGCCAAGATAACCGGGCGTGGACACCCCTCCACTTT. Its translation: CASSQDNRAWTPLHF.

The CDR3 spells CATSTETGGEKLFF. CDR3 nucleotide sequence: TGTGCCACCAGCACGGAGACGGGGGGCGAAAAACTGTTTTTT. The chain carries TRBV15 and TRBJ1-4, with a weak D call TRBD1 (6 bases). The CDR3 is 14 residues long. The ends were cut back, 4 bases at V and 8 bases at J, with 14 bases in the middle. From germline, CDR1 is LNHNV and CDR2 YYDKDF (reference sequence).

This clonotype was observed a handful of times. CDR3 residues: CATDSITDTQYF. The CDR3 DNA is TGTGCCACCGACTCGATCACAGATACGCAGTATTTT. The rearrangement uses TRBV6-2 or TRBV6-3 and TRBJ2-3; D ambiguous. The CDR3 is 12 amino acids. CDR1 is MNHEY and CDR2 is SVGEGT in the germline V gene. Trimming took 10 bases from V and 2 from J, leaving 10 bases between them.

This rearrangement joins TRBV18 to TRBJ1-5; no clear D gene. The V and J ends lost 3 bases and 5 bases respectively, with 11 bases between them. The CDR3 length is 14 residues. Germline values: CDR1 KGHSH, CDR2 LQKENI. The CDR3, as DNA: TGTGCCAGCTCACCTTTACACCGGGATCAGCCCCAGCATTTT. Translation: CASSPLHRDQPQHF.

The CDR3 sequence: CSVVRQGDTEAFF. The CDR3 region has the DNA TGCAGCGTTGTGAGACAGGGGGACACTGAAGCTTTCTTT. This chain links TRBV29-1 with TRBJ1-1, with 9 bases identical to TRBD1. In germline, CDR1 is SQVTM, CDR2 ANQGSEA. Trimming took 4 bases from V and 3 from J; bases not matched to a gene: 3. The CDR3 length is 13 residues.

The CDR3 coding sequence is TGTGCCAGCAGTCTCGTGTTGGGACAGGGGCCCAACTATAATTCACCCCTCCACTTT. It yields the protein CASSLVLGQGPNYNSPLHF. This rearrangement joins TRBV12-3 or TRBV12-4 to TRBJ1-6, with TRBD1 identical over 10 bases. This CDR3 is built from 19 residues. V was clipped by 5 bases and J by 3 bases; unmatched bases: 13.

This chain links TRBV7-2 with TRBJ1-1; 8 bases agree with TRBD1. Trimming at V came to 4 bases and at J to 4 bases, leaving 5 bases not matched to a gene. Germline V gene lookup returns CDR1 SGHTA and CDR2 FQGNSA. The CDR3 runs to 14 residues. The CDR3 nucleotides are TGTGCCAGCAGCTACGACAGGGGCGGCACTGAAGCTTTCTTT. Amino acids: CASSYDRGGTEAFF.

The chain uses TRBV12-5 and TRBJ2-7; possibly TRBD2 for D (6 bases). The CDR3 sequence is 15 residues long. Germline lookup yields CDR1 LGHNT and CDR2 FRNRAP. The V end was cut by 4 bases, the J end by 0 bases, with 13 bases between. CDR3 sequence (DNA): TGTGCTAGTGGTTCGGGAGCGGGCGTCTCCTACGAGCAGTACTTC. Residues: CASGSGAGVSYEQYF.